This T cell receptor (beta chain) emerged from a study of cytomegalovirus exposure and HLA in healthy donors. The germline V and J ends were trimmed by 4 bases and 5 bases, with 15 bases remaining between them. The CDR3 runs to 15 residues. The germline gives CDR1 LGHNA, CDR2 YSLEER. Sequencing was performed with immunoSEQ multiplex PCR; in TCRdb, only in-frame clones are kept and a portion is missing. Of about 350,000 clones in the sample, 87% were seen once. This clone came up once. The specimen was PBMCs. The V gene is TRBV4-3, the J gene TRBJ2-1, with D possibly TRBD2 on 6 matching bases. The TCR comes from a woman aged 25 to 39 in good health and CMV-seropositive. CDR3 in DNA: TGCGCCAGCAGCCGCTCCGGGACTTACAACAATGAGCAGTTCTTC. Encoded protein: CASSRSGTYNNEQFF.